This T cell receptor (beta chain) was recovered during a study of CD8 T cells in Susac syndrome. RNA totalling 0.5 to 1 ug underwent reverse transcription with random hexamers. TCRdb re-derived calls from the immunoSEQ multiplex PCR reads in MiXCR, one entry per CDR3 protein. The top ten hold approximately 0.082% of the sample, which has roughly 200,000 distinct CDR3 sequences, approximately 95% seen once. The CDR3 sequence is 17 residues long. Trimming shortened V by 2 bases and J by 3 bases, and 20 bases separated the two germline ends. The V gene's germline CDR1 is DFQATT and CDR2 SNEGSKA (reference sequence).

Sequenced sample: CD4+ T cells from PBMCs. The source of this sequence is a human donor with multiple sclerosis. This chain connects TRBV20-1 to TRBJ2-1; possible D gene TRBD2, 7 bases. The CDR3 DNA reads TGCAGTGCTAGATCCCTAGGGGGGGCCTCCTTCTACAATGAGCAGTTCTTC. Its protein product is CSARSLGGASFYNEQFF.